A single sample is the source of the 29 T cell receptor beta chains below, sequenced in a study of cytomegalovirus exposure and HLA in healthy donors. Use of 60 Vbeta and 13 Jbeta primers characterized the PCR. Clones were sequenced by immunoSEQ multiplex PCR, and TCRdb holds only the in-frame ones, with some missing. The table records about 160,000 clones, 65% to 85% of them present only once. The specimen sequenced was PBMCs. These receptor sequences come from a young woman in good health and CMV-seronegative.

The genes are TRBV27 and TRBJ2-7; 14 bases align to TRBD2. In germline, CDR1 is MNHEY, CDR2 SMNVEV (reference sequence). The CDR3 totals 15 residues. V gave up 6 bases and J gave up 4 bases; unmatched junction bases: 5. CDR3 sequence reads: CASSPGLAGAYEQYF. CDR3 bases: TGTGCCAGCAGCCCGGGACTAGCGGGAGCGTACGAGCAGTACTTC.

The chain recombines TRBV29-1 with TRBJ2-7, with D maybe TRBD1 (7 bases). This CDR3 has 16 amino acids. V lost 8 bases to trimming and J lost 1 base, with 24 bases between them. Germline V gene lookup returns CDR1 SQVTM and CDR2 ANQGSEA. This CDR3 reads CSPSATRQGGSYEQYF. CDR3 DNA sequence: TGCAGCCCCTCCGCTACACGGCAGGGGGGTTCCTACGAGCAGTACTTC.

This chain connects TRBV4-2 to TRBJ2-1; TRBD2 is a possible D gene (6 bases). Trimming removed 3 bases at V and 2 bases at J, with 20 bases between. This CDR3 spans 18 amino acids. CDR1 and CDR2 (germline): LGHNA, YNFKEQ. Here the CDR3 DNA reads TGTGCCAGCAGCCAGTCCCTAGGATCCGGGAGTGCCTACAATGAGCAGTTCTTC. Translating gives CASSQSLGSGSAYNEQFF.

DNA of the CDR3: TGTGCCAGCATGGATCGAGGGTGGGGCACCGGGGAGCTGTTTTTT. Translating it yields CASMDRGWGTGELFF. V is TRBV11-3 and J is TRBJ2-2; D is perhaps TRBD2 (5 bases). Germline V gene lookup returns CDR1 SGHNT and CDR2 YENEEA. Trimming took 7 bases from V and 4 from J, leaving 16 bases between them. This CDR3 comprises 15 residues.

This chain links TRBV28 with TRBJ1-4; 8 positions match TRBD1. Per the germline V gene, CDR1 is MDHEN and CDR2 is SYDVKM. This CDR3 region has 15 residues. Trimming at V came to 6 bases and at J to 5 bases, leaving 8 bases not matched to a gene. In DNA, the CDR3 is TGTGCCAGCAGCTCCCCCTGGACAGGGAATGAAAAACTGTTTTTT. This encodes CASSSPWTGNEKLFF.

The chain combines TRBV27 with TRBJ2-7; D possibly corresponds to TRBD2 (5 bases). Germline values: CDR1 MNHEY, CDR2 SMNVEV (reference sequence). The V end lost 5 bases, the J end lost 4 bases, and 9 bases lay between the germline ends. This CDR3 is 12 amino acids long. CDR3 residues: CASSPTGYEQYF. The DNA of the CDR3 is TGTGCCAGCAGTCCGACGGGGTACGAGCAGTACTTC.

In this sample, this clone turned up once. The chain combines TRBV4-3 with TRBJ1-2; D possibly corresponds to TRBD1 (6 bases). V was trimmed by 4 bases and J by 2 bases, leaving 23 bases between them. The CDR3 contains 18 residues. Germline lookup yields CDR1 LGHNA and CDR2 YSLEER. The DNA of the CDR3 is TGCGCCAGCAGCCCCACCGCGGAGCGCGGGGGCCCCAACTATGGCTACACCTTC. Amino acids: CASSPTAERGGPNYGYTF.

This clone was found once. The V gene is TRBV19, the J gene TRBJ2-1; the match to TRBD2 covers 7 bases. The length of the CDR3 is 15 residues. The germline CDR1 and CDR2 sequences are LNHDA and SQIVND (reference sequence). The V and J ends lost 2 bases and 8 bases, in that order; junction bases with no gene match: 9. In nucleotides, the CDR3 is TGTGCCAGTAGTATATTGTGGGAGGGCCGAGATGAGCAGTTCTTC. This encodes CASSILWEGRDEQFF.

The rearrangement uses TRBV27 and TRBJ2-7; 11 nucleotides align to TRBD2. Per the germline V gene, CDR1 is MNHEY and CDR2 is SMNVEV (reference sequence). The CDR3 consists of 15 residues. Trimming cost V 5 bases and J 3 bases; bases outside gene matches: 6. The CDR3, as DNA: TGTGCCAGCAGTCTCACTAGCGGGAGAGTCTACGAGCAGTACTTC. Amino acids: CASSLTSGRVYEQYF.

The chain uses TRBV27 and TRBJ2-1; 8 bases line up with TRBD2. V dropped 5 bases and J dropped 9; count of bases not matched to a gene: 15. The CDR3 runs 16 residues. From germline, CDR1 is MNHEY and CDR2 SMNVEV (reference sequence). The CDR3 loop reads CASSIRGAAGAREQFF. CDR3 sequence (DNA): TGTGCCAGCAGTATCCGGGGGGCAGCGGGAGCCCGTGAGCAGTTCTTC.

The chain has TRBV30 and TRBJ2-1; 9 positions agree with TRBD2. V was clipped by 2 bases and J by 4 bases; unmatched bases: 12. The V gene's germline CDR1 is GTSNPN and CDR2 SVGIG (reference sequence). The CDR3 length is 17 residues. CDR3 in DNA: TGTGCCTGGAGTCCCACTTCCCTAGCGGGGTCTTACAATGAGCAGTTCTTC. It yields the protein CAWSPTSLAGSYNEQFF.

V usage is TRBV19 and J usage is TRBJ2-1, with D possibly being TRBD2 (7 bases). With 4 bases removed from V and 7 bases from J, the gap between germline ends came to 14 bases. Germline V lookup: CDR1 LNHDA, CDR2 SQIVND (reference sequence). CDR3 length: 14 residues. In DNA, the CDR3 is TGTGCCAGTAGTAGAACAGGGAGGGAGAATGAGCAGTTCTTC. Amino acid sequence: CASSRTGRENEQFF. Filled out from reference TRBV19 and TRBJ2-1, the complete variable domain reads DGGITQSPKYLFRKEGQNVTLSCEQNLNHDAMYWYRQDPGQGLRLIYYSQIVNDFQKGDIAEGYSVSREKKESFPLTVTSAQKNPTAFYLCASSRTGRENEQFFGPGTRLTVL.

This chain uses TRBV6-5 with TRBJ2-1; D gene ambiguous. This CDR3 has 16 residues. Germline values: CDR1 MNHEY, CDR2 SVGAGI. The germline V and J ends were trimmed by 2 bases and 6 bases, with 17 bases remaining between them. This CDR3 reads CASSYVASRSGNEQFF. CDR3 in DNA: TGTGCCAGCAGTTACGTGGCCAGCAGGTCCGGCAATGAGCAGTTCTTC.

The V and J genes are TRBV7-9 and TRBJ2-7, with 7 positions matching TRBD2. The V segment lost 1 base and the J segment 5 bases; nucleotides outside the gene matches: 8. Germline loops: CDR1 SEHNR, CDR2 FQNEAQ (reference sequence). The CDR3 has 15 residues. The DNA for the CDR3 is TGTGCCAGCAGCTTAGAAGGGGCGGGAGCCCACGAGCAGTACTTC. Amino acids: CASSLEGAGAHEQYF.

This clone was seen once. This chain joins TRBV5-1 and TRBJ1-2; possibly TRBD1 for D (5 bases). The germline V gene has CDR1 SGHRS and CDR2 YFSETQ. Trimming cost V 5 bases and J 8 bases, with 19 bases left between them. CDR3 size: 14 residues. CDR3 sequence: CASRQQAADHGYTF. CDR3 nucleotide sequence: TGCGCCAGCAGGCAACAGGCGGCGGATCACGGCTACACCTTC.

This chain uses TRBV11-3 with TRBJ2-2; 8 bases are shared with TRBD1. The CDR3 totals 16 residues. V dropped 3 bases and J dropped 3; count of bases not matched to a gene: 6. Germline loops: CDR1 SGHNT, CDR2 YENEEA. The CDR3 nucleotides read TGTGCCAGCAGCTTTACCCAGGGGGCTTACACCGGGGAGCTGTTTTTT. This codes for CASSFTQGAYTGELFF.

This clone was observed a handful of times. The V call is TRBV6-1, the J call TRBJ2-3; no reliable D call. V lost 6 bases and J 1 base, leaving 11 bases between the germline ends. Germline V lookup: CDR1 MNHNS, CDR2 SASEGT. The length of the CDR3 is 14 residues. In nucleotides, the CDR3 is TGTGCCAGCAGAGAGGTCTCGGGCACAGATACGCAGTATTTT. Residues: CASREVSGTDTQYF.

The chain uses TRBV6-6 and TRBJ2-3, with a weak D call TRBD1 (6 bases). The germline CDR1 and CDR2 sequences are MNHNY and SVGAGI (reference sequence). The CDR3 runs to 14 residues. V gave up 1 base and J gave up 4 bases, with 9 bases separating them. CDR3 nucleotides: TGTGCCAGCAGTTACTTGGGGGCCGCAGATACGCAGTATTTT. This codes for CASSYLGAADTQYF.

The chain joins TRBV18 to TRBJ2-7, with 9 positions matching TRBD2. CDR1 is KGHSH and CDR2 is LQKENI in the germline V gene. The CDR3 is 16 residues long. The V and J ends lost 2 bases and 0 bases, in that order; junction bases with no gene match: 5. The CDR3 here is CASSPRASGVSYEQYF. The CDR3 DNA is TGTGCCAGCTCACCAAGGGCTAGCGGGGTCTCCTACGAGCAGTACTTC.

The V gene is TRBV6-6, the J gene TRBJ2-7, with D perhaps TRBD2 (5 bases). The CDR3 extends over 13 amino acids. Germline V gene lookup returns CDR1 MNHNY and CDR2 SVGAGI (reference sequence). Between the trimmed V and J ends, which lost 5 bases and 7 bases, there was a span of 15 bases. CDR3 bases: TGTGCCAGCAGTAGACGGGATCTGGGGGAGCAGTACTTC. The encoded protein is CASSRRDLGEQYF.

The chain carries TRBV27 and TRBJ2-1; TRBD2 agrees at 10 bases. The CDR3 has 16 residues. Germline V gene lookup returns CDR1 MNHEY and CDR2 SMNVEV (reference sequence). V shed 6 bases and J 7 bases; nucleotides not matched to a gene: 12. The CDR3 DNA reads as TGTGCCAGCAGCTCCGGACTAGCGGATATCCGAAATGAGCAGTTCTTC. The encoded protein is CASSSGLADIRNEQFF.

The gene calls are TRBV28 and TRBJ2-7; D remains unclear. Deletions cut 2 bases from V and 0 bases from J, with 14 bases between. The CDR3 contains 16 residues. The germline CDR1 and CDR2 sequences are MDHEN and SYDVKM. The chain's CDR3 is CASSLIVGGSSYEQYF. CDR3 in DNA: TGTGCCAGCAGTTTAATCGTCGGCGGTTCCTCCTACGAGCAGTACTTC.

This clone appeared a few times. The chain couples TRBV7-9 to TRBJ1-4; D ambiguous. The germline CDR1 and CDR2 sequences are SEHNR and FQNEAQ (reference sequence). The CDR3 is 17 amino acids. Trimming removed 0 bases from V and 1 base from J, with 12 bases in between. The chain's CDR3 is CASSLASSGLTNEKLFF. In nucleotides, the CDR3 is TGTGCCAGCAGCTTAGCATCCTCAGGTTTAACTAATGAAAAACTGTTTTTT. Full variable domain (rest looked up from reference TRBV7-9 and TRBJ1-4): DTGVSQNPRHKITKRGQNVTFRCDPISEHNRLYWYRQTLGQGPEFLTYFQNEAQLEKSRLLSDRFSAERPKGSFSTLEIQRTEQGDSAMYLCASSLASSGLTNEKLFFGSGTQLSVL.

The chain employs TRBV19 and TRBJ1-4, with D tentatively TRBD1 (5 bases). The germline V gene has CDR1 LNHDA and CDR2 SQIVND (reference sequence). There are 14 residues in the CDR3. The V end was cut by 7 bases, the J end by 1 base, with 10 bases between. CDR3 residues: CASTPQGTNEKLFF. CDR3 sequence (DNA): TGTGCCAGTACTCCCCAGGGAACTAATGAAAAACTGTTTTTT.

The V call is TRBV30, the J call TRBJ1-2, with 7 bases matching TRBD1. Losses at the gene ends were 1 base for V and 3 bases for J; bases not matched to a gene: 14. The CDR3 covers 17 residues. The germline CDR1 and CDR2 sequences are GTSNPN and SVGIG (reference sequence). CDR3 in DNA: TGTGCCTGGAGTGGAAGGGGGCCCCCGGGGGGGGACTATGGCTACACCTTC. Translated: CAWSGRGPPGGDYGYTF.

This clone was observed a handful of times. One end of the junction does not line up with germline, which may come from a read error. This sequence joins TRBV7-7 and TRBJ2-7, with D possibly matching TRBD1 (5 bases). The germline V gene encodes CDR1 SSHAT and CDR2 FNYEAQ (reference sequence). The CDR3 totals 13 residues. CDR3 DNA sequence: TGTGCTAGCAGCTTATTCCAGGGCTACGAGCAGTACTTC. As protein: CASSLFQGYEQYF.

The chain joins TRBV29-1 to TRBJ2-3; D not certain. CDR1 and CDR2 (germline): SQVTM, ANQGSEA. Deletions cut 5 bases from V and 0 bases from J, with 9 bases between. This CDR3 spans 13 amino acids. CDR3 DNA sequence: TGCAGCGTTATCGGGTTTAGCACAGATACGCAGTATTTT. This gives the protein CSVIGFSTDTQYF.

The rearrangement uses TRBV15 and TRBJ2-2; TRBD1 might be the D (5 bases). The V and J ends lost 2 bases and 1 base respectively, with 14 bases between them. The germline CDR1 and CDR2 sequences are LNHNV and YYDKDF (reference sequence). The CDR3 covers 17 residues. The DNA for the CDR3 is TGTGCCACCAGCAGACATTATACGACAGAGAACACCGGGGAGCTGTTTTTT. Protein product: CATSRHYTTENTGELFF.

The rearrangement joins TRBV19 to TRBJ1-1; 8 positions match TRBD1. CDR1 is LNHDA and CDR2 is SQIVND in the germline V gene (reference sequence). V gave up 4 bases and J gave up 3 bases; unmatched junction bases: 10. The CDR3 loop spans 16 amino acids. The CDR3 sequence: CASSTNRGGADTEAFF. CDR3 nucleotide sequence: TGTGCCAGTAGTACAAACAGGGGGGGAGCGGACACTGAAGCTTTCTTT.